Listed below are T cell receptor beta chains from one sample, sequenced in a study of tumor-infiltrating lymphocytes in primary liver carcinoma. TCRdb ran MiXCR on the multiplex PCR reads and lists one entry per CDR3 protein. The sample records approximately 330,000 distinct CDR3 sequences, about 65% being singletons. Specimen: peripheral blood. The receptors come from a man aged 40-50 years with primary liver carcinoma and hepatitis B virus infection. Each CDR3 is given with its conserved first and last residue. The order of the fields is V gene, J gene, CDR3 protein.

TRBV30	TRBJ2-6	CAWSTGAGANVLTF
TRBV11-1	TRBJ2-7	CASSSGLATEQYF
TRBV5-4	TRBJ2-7	CASSPRGEIYEQYF
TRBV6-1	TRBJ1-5	CASSGGTAGNQPQHF
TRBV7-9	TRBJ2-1	CASSLVQGPEQFF
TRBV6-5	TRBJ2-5	CASCYSRWQETQYF
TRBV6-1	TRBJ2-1	CASSEAPLAGAYNEQFF
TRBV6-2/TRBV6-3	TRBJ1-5	CASSYSTGNNQPRHF
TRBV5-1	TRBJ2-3	CASSLDCSGSKVADTQYF
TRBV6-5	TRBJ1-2	CASSSYLGGWYGYTF
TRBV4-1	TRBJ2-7	CASSQDLHRGGEQYF
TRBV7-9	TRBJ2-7	CATNRQDSYKQYF
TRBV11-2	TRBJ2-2	CANRLTTSGSFPGELFF
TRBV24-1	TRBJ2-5	CATSDTTKEQGTQYF
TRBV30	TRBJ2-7	CAWGQNIYEQYF
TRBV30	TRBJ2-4	CAWSVLGTGTIHYF
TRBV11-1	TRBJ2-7	CANSLGTGNEQYF
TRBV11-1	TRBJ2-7	CASSSALDRHYEQYF
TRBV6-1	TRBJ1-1	CTSSAGRTTEAFF
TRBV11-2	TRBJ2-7	CASSLEAEFFYKQYF
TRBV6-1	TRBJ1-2	CASSETGIGYTF
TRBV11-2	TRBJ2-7	CASSLTDTYERYF
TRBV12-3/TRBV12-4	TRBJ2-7	CASSLEYHEQYF
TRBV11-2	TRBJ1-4	CASSLRTGAVRLVF
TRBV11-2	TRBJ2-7	CASSPNLSENSEQYF
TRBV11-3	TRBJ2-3	CASSLGLSSGSRDTDTQYF
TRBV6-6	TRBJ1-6	CASSFKGGGSPFHF
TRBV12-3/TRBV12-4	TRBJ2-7	CASGYMGNYEQYF
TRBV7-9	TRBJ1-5	CASSLDGTGIQHF
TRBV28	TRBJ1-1	CASSLGVRGTEAFF
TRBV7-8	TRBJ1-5	CASSDWGTAQHF
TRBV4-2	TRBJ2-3	CASSQAGGSPTDTQYF
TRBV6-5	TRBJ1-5	CASSYSDMEPQHF
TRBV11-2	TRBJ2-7	CASSLAFGGQGYEEYF
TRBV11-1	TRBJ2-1	CASSFTYYASGRAEDEQFF
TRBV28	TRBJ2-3	CASSPPRLAGTTDTQYF
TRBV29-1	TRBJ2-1	CSVEGLGQYNEQFF
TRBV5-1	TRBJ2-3	CASSLGQFTDTQYF
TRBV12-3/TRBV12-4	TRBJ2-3	CASRSGTRGSTDTQYF
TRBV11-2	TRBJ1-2	CASRPGQRANYCYTF
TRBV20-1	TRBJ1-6	CSARPGNHSPLHF
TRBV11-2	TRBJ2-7	CASSFEGRSSYEQYF
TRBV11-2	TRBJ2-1	CVGSLEPGGYNEQFF
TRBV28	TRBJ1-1	CASSLTGLGNTEAFF
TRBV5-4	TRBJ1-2	CASSHDRGDGYSF
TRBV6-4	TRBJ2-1	CATTVDGSSYNEQFF
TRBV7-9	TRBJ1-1	CASSPPENTEAFF
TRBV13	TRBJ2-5	CASSTHRGGDTQYF
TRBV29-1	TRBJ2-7	CSLAGVPSYEQCF
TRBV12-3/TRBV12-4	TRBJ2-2	CASSLPPLHSAGLNTGELFF
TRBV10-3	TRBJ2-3	CAITREASSTDTQYF
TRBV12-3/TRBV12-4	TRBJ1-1	CASSLRGLGNTEAFF
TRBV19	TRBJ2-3	CDSSYRVGTDTQYF
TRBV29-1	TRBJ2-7	CSVGRDSYEQYF
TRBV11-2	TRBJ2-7	CVSSLPAGVPSYEQYF
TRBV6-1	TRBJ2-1	CASTEASRCNEQLF
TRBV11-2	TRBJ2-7	CASSQDHKSYEQYF
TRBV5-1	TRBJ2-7	CASRQGSYEQYF
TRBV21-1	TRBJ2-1	CASTCERGDEQFF